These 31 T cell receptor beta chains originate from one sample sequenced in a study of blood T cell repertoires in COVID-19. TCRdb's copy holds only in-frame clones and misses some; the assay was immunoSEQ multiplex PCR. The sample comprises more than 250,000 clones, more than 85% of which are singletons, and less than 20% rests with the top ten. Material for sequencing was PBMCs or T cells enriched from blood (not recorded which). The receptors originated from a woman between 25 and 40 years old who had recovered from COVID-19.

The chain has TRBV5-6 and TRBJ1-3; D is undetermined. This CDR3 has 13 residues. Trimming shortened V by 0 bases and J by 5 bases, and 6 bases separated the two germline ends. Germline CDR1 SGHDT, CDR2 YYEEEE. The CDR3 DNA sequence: TGTGCCAGCAGCTTGGGACACCGAAACACCATATATTTT. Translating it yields CASSLGHRNTIYF.

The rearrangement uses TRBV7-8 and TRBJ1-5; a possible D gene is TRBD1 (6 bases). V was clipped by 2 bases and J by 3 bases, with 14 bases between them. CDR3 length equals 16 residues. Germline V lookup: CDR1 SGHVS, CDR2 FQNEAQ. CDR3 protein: CASSLSGARNNQPQHF. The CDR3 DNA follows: TGTGCCAGCAGCTTATCAGGGGCCCGGAACAATCAGCCCCAGCATTTT.

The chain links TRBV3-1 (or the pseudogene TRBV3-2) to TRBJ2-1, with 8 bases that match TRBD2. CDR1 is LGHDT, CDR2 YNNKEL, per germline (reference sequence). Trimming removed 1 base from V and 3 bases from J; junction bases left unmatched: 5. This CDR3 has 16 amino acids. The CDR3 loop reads CASSQASGLVYNEQFF. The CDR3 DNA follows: TGTGCCAGCAGCCAAGCCTCGGGACTAGTCTACAATGAGCAGTTCTTC.

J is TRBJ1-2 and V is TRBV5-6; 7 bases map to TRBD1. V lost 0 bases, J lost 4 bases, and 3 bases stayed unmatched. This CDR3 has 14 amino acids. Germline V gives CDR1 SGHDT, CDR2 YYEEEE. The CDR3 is CASSLVDRSYGYTF. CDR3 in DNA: TGTGCCAGCAGCTTGGTGGACAGGTCCTATGGCTACACCTTC. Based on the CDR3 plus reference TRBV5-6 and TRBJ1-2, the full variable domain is DAGVTQSPTHLIKTRGQQVTLRCSPKSGHDTVSWYQQALGQGPQFIFQYYEEEERQRGNFPDRFSGHQFPNYSSELNVNALLLGDSALYLCASSLVDRSYGYTFGSGTRLTVV.

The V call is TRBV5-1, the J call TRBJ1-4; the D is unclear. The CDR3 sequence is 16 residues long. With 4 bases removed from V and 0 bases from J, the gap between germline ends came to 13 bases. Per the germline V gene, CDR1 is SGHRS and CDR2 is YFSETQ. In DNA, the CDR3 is TGCGCCAGCAGCCCCGGGATCATTGCAACTAATGAAAAACTGTTTTTT. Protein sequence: CASSPGIIATNEKLFF.

The CDR3 here is CASSLEEALGGNTIYF. DNA of the CDR3: TGTGCCAGCTCACTTGAGGAGGCGCTGGGCGGAAACACCATATATTTT. This rearrangement joins TRBV18 to TRBJ1-3; no definite D call. With 4 bases removed from V and 4 bases from J, the gap between germline ends came to 17 bases. The CDR3 runs to 16 residues. The germline gives CDR1 KGHSH, CDR2 LQKENI.

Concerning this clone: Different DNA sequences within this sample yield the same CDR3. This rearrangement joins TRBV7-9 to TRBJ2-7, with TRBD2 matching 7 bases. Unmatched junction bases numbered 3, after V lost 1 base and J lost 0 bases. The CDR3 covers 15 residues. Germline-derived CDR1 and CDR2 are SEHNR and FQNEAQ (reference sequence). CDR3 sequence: CASSLVGGYSYEQYF. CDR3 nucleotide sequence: TGTGCCAGCAGCTTAGTCGGGGGGTACTCCTACGAGCAGTACTTC.

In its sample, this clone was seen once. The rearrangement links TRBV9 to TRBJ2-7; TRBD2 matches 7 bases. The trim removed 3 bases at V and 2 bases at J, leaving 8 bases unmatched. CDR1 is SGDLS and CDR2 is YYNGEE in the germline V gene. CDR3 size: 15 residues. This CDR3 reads CASSATWGGAYEQYF. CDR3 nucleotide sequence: TGTGCCAGCAGCGCCACTTGGGGGGGGGCCTACGAGCAGTACTTC.

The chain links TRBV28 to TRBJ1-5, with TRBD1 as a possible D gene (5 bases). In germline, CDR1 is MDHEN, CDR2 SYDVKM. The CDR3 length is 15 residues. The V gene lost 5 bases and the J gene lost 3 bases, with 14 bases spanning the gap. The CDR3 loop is CASSIEQGANQPQHF. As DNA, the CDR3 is TGTGCCAGCAGTATCGAGCAGGGTGCCAATCAGCCCCAGCATTTT.

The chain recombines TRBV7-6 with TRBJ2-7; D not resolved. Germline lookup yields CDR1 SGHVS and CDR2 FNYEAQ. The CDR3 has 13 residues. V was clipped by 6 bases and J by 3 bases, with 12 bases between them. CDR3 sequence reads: CASSSLSHYEQYF. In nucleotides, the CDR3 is TGTGCCAGCAGTAGCCTGTCTCACTACGAGCAGTACTTC.

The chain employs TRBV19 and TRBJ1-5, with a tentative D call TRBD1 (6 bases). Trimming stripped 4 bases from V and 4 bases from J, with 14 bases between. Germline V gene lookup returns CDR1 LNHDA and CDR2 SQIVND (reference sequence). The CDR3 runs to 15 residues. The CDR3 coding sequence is TGTGCCAGTAGTACGGTATACGGGACAAATCAGCCCCAGCATTTT. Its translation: CASSTVYGTNQPQHF.

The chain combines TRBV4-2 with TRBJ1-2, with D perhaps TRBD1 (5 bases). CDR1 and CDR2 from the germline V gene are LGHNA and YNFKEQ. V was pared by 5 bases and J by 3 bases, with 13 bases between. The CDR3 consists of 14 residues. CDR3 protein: CASSWGGEDYGYTF. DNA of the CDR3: TGTGCCAGCAGCTGGGGCGGGGAGGACTATGGCTACACCTTC.

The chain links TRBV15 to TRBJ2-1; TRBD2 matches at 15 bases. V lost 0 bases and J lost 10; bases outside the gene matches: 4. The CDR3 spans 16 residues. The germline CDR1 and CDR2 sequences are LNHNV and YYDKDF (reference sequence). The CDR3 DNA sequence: TGTGCCACCAGCAGAGATCCGGGACTAGCGGGAGGAGAGCAGTTCTTC. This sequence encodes CATSRDPGLAGGEQFF.

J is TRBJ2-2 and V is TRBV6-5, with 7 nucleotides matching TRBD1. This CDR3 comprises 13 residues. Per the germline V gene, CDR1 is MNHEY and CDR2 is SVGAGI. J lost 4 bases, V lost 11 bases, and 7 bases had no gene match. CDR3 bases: TGTGCCGCGACGACAGGGATCACCGGGGAGCTGTTTTTT. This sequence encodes CAATTGITGELFF.

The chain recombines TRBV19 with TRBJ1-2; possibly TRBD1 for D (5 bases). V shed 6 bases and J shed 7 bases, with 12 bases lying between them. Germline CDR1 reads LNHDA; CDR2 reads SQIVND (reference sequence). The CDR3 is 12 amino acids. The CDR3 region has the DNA TGTGCCAGTAGCGTCAGGGAGGCTGGCTACACCTTC. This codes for CASSVREAGYTF.

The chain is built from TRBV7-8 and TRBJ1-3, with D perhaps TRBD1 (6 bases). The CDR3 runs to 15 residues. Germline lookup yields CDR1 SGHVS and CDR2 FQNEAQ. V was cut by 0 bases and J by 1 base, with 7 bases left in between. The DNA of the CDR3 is TGTGCCAGCAGCTTAGCCCAGGGGTCTGGAAACACCATATATTTT. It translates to CASSLAQGSGNTIYF.

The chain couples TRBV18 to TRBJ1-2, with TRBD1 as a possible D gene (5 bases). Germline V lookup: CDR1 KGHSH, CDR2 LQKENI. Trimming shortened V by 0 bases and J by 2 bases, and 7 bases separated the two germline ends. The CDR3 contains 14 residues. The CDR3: CASSPPGANYGYTF. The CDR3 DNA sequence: TGTGCCAGCTCACCACCAGGGGCCAACTATGGCTACACCTTC.

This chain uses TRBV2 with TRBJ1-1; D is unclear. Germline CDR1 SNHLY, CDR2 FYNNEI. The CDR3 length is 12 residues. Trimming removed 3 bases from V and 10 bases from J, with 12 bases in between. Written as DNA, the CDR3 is TGTGCCAGCAGTGACTCGGTTGAGGGAGCTTTCTTT. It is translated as CASSDSVEGAFF.

CDR3 DNA: TGTGCCACCAGTGCCAACCCTGGACTAGCGCCTACCTACAATGAGCAGTTCTTC. This sequence encodes CATSANPGLAPTYNEQFF. The chain couples TRBV24-1 to TRBJ2-1; 9 bases align to TRBD2. The germline V gene has CDR1 KGHDR and CDR2 SFDVKD. The CDR3 has 18 residues. V shed 5 bases and J 2 bases; nucleotides not matched to a gene: 12.

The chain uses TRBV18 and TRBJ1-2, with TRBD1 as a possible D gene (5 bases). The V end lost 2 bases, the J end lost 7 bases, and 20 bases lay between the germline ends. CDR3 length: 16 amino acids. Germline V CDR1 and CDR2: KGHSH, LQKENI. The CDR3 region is CASSPVQGSYSTGYTF. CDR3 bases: TGTGCCAGCTCACCAGTCCAGGGTAGTTACTCCACTGGCTACACCTTC.

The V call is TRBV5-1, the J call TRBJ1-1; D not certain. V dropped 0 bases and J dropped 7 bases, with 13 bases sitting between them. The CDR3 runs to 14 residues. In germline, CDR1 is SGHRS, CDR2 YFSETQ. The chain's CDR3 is CASSLGAGSDEAFF. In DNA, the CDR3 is TGCGCCAGCAGCTTGGGAGCGGGGTCAGATGAAGCTTTCTTT.

DNA for the CDR3: TGTGCCATCGGAGAAGGGGCAAGAGGTACCGGGGAGCTGTTTTTT. It encodes CAIGEGARGTGELFF. The rearrangement uses TRBV10-3 and TRBJ2-2; D may be TRBD1 (5 bases). Per the germline V gene, CDR1 is ENHRY and CDR2 is SYGVKD. The CDR3 runs to 15 residues. V was shortened by 8 bases and J by 5 bases, with 18 bases between the two germline ends.

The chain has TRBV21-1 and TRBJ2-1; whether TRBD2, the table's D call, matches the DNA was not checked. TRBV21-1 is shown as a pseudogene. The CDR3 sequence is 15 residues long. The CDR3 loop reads CASSKGWSLHNEQFF. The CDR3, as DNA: TGTGCCAGCAGCAAAGGGTGGAGCCTCCACAATGAGCAGTTCTTC.

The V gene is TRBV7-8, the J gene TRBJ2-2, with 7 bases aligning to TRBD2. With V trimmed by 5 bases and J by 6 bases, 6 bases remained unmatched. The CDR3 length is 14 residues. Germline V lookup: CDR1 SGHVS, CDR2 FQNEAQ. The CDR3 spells CASSGRAGAGELFF. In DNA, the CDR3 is TGTGCCAGCAGCGGGCGGGCGGGAGCCGGGGAGCTGTTTTTT.

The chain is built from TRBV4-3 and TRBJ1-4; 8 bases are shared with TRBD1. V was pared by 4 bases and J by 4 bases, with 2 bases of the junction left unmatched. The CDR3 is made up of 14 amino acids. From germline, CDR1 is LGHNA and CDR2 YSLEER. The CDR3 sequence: CASSRDRSNEKLFF. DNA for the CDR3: TGCGCCAGCAGCCGGGACAGGAGTAATGAAAAACTGTTTTTT.

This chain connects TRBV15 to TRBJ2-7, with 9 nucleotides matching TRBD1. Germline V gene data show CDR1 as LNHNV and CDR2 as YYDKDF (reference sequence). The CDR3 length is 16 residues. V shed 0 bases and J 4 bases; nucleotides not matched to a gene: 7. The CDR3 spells CATSRDWGTGKYEQYF. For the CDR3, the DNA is TGTGCCACCAGCAGAGATTGGGGGACAGGGAAGTACGAGCAGTACTTC.

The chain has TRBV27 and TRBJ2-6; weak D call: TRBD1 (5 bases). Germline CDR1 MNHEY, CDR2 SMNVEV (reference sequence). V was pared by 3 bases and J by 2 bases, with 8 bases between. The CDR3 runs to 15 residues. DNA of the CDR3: TGTGCCAGCAGTTTTGAAGGGGCTGGGGCCAACGTCCTGACTTTC. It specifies CASSFEGAGANVLTF.

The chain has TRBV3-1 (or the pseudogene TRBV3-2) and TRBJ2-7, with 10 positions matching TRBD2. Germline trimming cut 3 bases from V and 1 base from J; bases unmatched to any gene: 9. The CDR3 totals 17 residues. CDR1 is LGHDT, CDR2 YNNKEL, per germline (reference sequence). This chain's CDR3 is CASSHGLLAGGSYEQYF. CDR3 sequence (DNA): TGTGCCAGCAGCCATGGGCTATTAGCGGGGGGTTCCTACGAGCAGTACTTC.

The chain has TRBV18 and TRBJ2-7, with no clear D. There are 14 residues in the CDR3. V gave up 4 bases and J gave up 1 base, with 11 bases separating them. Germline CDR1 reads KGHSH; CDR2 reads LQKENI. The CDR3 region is CASSRERSSYEQYF. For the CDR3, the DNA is TGTGCCAGCTCACGTGAGCGTAGTTCCTACGAGCAGTACTTC.

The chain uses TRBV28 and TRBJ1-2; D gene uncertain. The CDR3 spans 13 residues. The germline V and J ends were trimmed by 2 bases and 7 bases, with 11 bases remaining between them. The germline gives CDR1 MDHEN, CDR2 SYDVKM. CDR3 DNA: TGTGCCAGCAGTTTACCCCGAGAGGGTGGCTACACCTTC. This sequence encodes CASSLPREGGYTF.

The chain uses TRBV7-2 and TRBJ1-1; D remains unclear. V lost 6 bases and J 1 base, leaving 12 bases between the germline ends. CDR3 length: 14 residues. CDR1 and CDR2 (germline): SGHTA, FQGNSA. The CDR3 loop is CASSFALGNTEAFF. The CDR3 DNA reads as TGTGCCAGCAGTTTCGCCCTCGGGAACACTGAAGCTTTCTTT.